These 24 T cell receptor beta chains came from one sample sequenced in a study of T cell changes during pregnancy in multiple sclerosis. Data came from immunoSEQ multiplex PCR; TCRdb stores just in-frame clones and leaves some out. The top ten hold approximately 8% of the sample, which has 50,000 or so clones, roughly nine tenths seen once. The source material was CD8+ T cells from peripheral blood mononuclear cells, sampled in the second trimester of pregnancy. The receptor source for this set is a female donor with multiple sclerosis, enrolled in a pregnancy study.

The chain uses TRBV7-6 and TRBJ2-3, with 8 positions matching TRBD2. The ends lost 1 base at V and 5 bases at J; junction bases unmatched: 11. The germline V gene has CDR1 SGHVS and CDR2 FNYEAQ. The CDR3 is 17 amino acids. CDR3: CASSLVHFGGAVDTQYF. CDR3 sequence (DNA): TGTGCCAGCAGCTTAGTACACTTCGGGGGGGCCGTAGATACGCAGTATTTT.

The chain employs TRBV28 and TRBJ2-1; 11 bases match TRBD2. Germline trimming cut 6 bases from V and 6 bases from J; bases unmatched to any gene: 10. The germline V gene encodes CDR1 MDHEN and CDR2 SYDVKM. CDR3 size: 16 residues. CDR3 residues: CASSPLAGGAINEQFF. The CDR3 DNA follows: TGTGCCAGCAGCCCTCTAGCGGGGGGTGCTATCAATGAGCAGTTCTTC. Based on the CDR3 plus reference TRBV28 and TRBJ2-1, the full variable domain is DVKVTQSSRYLVKRTGEKVFLECVQDMDHENMFWYRQDPGLGLRLIYFSYDVKMKEKGDIPEGYSVSREKKERFSLILESASTNQTSMYLCASSPLAGGAINEQFFGPGTRLTVL.

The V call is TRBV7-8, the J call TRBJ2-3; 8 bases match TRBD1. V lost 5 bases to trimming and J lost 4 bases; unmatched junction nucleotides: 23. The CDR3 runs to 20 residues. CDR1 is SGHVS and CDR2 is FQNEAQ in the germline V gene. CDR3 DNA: TGTGCCAGCAGCCCTCTTAGGGGACAGGCTTTGGGCGGAAAGGCAGATACGCAGTATTTT. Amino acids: CASSPLRGQALGGKADTQYF.

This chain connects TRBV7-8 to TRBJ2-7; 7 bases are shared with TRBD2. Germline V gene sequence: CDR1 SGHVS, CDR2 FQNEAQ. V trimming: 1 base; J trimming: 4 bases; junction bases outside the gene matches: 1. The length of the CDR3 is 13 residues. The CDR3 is CASSLGGGYEQYF. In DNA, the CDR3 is TGTGCCAGCAGCTTAGGGGGGGGGTACGAGCAGTACTTC.

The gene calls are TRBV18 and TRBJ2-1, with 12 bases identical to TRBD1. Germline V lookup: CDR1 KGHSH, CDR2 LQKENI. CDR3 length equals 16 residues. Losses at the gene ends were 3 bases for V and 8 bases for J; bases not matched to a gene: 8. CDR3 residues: CASSPTPGQGADEQFF. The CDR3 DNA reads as TGTGCCAGCTCACCTACACCGGGACAGGGGGCCGATGAGCAGTTCTTC.

The CDR3 DNA follows: TGTGCCAGCTCACCACCTCATGAGCAGGGCTGGACTGAAGCTTTCTTT. It encodes CASSPPHEQGWTEAFF. V gene TRBV18 combines with J gene TRBJ1-1; TRBD1 is a possible D gene (5 bases). Looked up from germline, CDR1 is KGHSH and CDR2 is LQKENI. Trimming stripped 0 bases from V and 5 bases from J, with 16 bases between. The CDR3 length is 16 residues.

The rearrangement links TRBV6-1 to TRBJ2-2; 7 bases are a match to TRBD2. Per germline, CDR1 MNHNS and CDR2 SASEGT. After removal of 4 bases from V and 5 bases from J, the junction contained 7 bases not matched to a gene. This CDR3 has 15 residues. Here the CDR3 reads CASSVGGGRTGELFF. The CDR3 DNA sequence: TGTGCCAGCAGTGTGGGGGGGGGAAGAACCGGGGAGCTGTTTTTT.

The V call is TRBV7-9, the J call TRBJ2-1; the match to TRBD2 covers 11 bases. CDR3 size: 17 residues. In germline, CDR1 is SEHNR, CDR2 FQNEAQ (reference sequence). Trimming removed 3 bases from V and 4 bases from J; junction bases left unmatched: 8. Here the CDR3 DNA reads TGTGCCAGCAGCTTCCCTCGACTAGCGGGAAGTTACAATGAGCAGTTCTTC. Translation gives CASSFPRLAGSYNEQFF.

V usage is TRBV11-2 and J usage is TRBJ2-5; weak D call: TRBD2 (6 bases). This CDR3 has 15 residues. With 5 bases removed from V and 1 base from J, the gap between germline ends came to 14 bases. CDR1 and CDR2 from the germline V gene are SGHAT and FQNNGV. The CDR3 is CASSRSGETQETQYF. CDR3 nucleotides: TGTGCCAGCAGCCGCTCGGGGGAGACCCAAGAGACCCAGTACTTC. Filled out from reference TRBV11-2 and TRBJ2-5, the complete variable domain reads EAGVAQSPRYKIIEKRQSVAFWCNPISGHATLYWYQQILGQGPKLLIQFQNNGVVDDSQLPKDRFSAERLKGVDSTLKIQPAKLEDSAVYLCASSRSGETQETQYFGPGTRLLVL.

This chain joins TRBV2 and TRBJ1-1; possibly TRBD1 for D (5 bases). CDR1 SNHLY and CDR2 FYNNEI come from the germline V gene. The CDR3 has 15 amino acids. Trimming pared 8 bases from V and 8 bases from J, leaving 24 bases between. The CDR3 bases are TGTGCCAGCCCCCCAGGGAACACGAGGCTTCTAGAAGCTTTCTTT. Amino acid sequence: CASPPGNTRLLEAFF.

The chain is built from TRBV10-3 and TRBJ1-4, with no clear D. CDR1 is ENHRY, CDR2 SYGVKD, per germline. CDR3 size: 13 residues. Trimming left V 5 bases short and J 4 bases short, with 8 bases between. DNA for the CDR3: TGTGCCATCAGTCTACGCCGTAATGAAAAACTGTTTTTT. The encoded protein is CAISLRRNEKLFF.

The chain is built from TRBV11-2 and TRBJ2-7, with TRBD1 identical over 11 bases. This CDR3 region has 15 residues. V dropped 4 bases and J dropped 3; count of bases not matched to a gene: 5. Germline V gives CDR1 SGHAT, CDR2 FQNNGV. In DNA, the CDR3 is TGTGCCAGCAGCTCCCCCGGGACAGGGGGCTACGAGCAGTACTTC. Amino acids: CASSSPGTGGYEQYF.

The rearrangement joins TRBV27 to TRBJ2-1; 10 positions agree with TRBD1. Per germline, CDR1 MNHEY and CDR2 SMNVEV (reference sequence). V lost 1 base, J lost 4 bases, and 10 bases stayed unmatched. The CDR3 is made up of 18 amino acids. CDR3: CASSLYPRQGARYNEQFF. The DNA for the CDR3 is TGTGCCAGCAGTTTATACCCCCGACAGGGGGCGCGTTACAATGAGCAGTTCTTC.

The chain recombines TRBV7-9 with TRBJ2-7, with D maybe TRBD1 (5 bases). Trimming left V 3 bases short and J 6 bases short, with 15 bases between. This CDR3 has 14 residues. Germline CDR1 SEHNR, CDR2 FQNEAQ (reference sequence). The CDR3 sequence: CASSFAAGLGEQYF. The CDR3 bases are TGTGCCAGCAGCTTCGCGGCAGGGCTCGGCGAGCAGTACTTC.

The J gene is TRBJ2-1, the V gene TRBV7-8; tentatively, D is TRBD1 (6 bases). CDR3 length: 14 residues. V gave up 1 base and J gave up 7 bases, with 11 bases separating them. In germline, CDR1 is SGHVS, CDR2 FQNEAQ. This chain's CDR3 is CASSLDRVLNEQFF. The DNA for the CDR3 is TGTGCCAGCAGCTTAGACAGGGTTTTGAATGAGCAGTTCTTC.

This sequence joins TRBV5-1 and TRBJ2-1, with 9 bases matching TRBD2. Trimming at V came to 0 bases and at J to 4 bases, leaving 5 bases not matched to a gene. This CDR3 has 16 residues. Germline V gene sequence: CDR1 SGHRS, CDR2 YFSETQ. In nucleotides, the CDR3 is TGCGCCAGCAGCTTGGGCAGCGGGGGGAGATACAATGAGCAGTTCTTC. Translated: CASSLGSGGRYNEQFF.

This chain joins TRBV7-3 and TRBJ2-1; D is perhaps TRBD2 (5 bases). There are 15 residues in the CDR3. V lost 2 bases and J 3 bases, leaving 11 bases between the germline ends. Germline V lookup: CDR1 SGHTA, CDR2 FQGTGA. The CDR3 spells CASSLHDDYYNEQFF. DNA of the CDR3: TGTGCCAGCAGCTTACACGATGACTACTACAATGAGCAGTTCTTC. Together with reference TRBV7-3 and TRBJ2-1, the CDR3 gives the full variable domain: GAGVSQTPSNKVTEKGKYVELRCDPISGHTALYWYRQSLGQGPEFLIYFQGTGAADDSGLPNDRFFAVRPEGSVSTLKIQRTERGDSAVYLCASSLHDDYYNEQFFGPGTRLTVL.

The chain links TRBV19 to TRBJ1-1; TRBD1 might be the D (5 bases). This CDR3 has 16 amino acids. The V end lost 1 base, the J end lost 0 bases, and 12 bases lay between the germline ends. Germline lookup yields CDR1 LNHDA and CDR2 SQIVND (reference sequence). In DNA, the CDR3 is TGTGCCAGTAGTATAGGCCCACAGGAGATGAACACTGAAGCTTTCTTT. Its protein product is CASSIGPQEMNTEAFF.

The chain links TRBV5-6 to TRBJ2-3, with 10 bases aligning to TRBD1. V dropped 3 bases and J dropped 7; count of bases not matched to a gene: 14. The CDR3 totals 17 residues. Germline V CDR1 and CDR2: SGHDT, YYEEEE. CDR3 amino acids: CASSSGLGQGFSNTQYF. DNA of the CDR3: TGTGCCAGCAGCTCTGGGTTGGGACAGGGGTTCTCAAATACGCAGTATTTT.

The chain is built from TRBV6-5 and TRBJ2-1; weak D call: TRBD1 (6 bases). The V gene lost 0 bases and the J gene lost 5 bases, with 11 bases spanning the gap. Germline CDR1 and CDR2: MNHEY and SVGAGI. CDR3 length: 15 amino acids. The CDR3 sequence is CASSYSWTANNEQFF. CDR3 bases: TGTGCCAGCAGTTACTCGTGGACAGCTAACAATGAGCAGTTCTTC.

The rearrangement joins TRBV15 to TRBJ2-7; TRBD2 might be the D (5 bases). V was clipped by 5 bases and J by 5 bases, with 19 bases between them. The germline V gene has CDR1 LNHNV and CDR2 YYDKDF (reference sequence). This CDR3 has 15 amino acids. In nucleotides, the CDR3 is TGTGCCACCAGCCGCTCCCTATCGGCGCGGGACGAGCAGTACTTC. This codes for CATSRSLSARDEQYF.

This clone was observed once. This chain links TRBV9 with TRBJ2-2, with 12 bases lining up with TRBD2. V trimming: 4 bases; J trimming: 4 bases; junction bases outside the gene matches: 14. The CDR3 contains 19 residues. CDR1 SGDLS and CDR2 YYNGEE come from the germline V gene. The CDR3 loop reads CASSIASGGAPRGTGELFF. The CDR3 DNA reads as TGTGCCAGCAGCATCGCTAGCGGGGGGGCCCCGCGGGGCACCGGGGAGCTGTTTTTT.

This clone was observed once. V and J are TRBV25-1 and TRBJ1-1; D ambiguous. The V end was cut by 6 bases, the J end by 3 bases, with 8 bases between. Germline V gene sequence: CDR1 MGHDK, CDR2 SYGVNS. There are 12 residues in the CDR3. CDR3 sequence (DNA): TGTGCCAGCAGGGAGGGCCACACTGAAGCTTTCTTT. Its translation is CASREGHTEAFF.

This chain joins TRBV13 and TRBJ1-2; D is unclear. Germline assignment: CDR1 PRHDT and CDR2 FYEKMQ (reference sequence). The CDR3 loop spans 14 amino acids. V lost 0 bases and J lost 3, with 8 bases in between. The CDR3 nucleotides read TGTGCCAGCAGCTTAGGCACAGTCGACTATGGCTACACCTTC. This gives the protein CASSLGTVDYGYTF.